This T cell receptor (gamma chain) emerged from a study of human gamma delta and Vdelta1 T cells (dated by TCRdb to the late 2010s). Regarding the research as a whole: In this study, the researchers looked at Delta One T cells, which are Vd1+ gamma-delta T cells, to see how well they work as cytotoxic effectors against acute myeloid leukemia.

The germline V and J ends show losses of 4 bases and 0 bases respectively, and no gene match explains 9 bases of the junction. Taken from cysteine to phenylalanine, the CDR3 has 15 residues. Only the CDR3 region is kept as DNA, spanning 45 bases read in frame from base 1. The germline V gene sets CDR1 to EGSTGY and CDR2 to YDSYTSSV. On the study overall, not on this receptor specifically: Delta One T cells were reported as polyclonal and as showing broad cytotoxic targeting of acute myeloid leukemia.

The library came from PCR. For sequencing, an Illumina MiSeq was employed. In TCRdb, clones were called once more from the public reads by CATT, and rows of identical DNA were later combined. The sample table holds 4,000 to 5,000 gamma-chain clones, of which roughly 35% were seen once. Roughly 3% of the sample belongs to the ten largest clones. Regarding this clone: What antigen it recognizes has not been identified. Base qualities are not recorded, but no much larger clone differs from it by a single base.

In this chain, TRGV4 is recombined with TRGJ1 or TRGJ2. This receptor was taken from a human donor in good health. The material sequenced was Vdelta1 gamma-delta T cells from blood grown in culture (DOT cells). The cell subset or site label for this specimen denotes: Delta One T cells, in vitro expanded/differentiated Vd1+ gamma-delta T cells. The sequenced DNA: TGTGCCACCTGGGACGGGCCCCCGAATTATTATAAGAAACTCTTT. Translated, it reads CATWDGPPNYYKKLF.